This T cell receptor beta chain was recovered during a study of early T cells in non-severe SARS-CoV-2 infection. Unique molecular identifiers were affixed to single, distinct cDNA molecules. TCRdb re-called the 5' RACE reads through MiXCR, storing one row per CDR3 protein. Of around 29,000 distinct CDR3 sequences listed, 8.5% to 10% are singletons. CDR1 LGHNA and CDR2 YSLEER come from the germline V gene. V was shortened by 1 base and J by 1 base, with 16 bases between the two germline ends. This CDR3 spans 17 amino acids. Sample share makes this clonotype medium-sized (0.01 to 0.1%). The V and J genes are TRBV4-3 and TRBJ1-1; no clear D gene. This receptor was identified in an adult who was a healthcare worker with PCR-confirmed SARS-CoV-2 infection or an uninfected control (not recorded which). Sequences were obtained from whole blood. The CDR3 sequence: CASSQARGRDWNTEAFF. The CDR3 DNA reads as TGCGCCAGCAGCCAAGCGCGAGGGAGAGATTGGAACACTGAAGCTTTCTTT.